This TCR beta chain was found in a study of shared clonotypes between healthy human individuals. General study results and limits: Sequencing depth was a factor that was expected to affect clonotype sharing among donors.

About this clone: The antigen remains unidentified.

TCRdb's table, derived via immunoSEQ multiplex PCR, lists solely in-frame clones and lacks some. Of roughly 700,000 clones in the sample, approximately 79% were seen once. The clonotype comes from a woman younger than 45 in good health. Sample: memory CD4+ T cells sorted from blood. Subset indicated: CD45RA-negative fraction.

The CDR3 spells CASSLSQEAGFGGYTF. The CDR3 DNA follows: TGCGCCAGCAGCTTGTCTCAGGAGGCAGGCTTTGGAGGCTACACCTTC. This sequence joins TRBV5-1 and TRBJ1-2; D is unclear. V was pared by 1 base and J by 8 bases, with 21 bases between. Germline V CDR1 and CDR2: SGHRS, YFSETQ. This CDR3 comprises 16 residues.